This T cell receptor (beta chain) was recorded in a study of CD8 T cells in ankylosing spondylitis. V gave up 0 bases and J gave up 2 bases, with 11 bases separating them. From germline, CDR1 is SGHRS and CDR2 YFSETQ. The CDR3 runs 15 residues. The table lists this clonotype with a few counts. A single record per CDR3 protein comes from TCRdb applying MiXCR to the 5' RACE reads. The sample contains nearly 350,000 distinct CDR3 sequences, roughly 15% of which appear only once. The TCR was taken from a male donor with ankylosing spondylitis or in good health (not recorded which). The chain joins TRBV5-1 to TRBJ1-1; tentative D call: TRBD1 (6 bases). The sequencing input was blood, either unsorted or a sorted T cell fraction (not recorded which). CDR3 nucleotides: TGCGCCAGCAGCTTGGAAGGGGGAACCAACACTGAAGCTTTCTTT. The encoded protein is CASSLEGGTNTEAFF.